There are many counts of the clone carrying this TCR beta chain. Its specificity is unknown. Thyroid surgery had not been preceded by any treatment in any patient. The record originates from a study of metastatic and nonmetastatic thyroid tumors. Overall study: Comparative analysis of repertoires was undertaken across blood and tumor or nodule tissue obtained from malignant and benign thyroid patients. Study outcomes and limitations: The reported finding was significantly higher TCR beta diversity in malignant thyroid tumors relative to benign nodules, in blood and tumor.

Germline loops: CDR1 SGHDN, CDR2 FVKESK. V dropped 7 bases and J dropped 0 bases, with 18 bases sitting between them. The CDR3 consists of 16 residues. In the original analysis: The study's classifier, a distant-metastasis tool for papillary thyroid cancer, was built using CDR3 differences across clinicopathological groups. Via MiXCR, TCRdb re-called the PCR reads. Clone size and V and J calls follow TCRdb, not the original study. The data show about 82,000 clones, around 13% seen once. The chain couples TRBV14 to TRBJ1-1; perhaps TRBD1 as D (5 bases). The sequenced sample was tumor tissue. This clonotype was obtained from a female donor with papillary thyroid cancer or a benign thyroid nodule (not recorded which). Some clones in this sample may be carry-over from other donors' samples. CDR3 protein: CASKPPGLDMNTEAFF. The DNA for the CDR3 is TGTGCCAGCAAGCCACCGGGGCTCGATATGAACACTGAAGCTTTCTTT.